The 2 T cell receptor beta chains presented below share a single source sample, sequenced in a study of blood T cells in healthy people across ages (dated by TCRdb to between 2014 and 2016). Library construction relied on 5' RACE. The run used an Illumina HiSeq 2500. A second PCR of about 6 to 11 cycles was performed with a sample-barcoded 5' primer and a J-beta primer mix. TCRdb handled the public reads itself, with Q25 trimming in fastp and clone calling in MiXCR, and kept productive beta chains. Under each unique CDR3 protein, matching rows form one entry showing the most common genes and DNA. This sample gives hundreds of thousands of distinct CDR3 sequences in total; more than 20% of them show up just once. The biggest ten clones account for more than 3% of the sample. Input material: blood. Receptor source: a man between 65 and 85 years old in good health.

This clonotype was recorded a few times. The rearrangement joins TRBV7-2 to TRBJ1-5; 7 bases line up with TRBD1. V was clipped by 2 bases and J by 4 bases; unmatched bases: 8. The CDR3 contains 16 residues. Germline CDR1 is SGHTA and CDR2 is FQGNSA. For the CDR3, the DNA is TGTGCCAGCAGCTTAATCCCACAGGGGTCGAATCAGCCCCAGCATTTT. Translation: CASSLIPQGSNQPQHF.

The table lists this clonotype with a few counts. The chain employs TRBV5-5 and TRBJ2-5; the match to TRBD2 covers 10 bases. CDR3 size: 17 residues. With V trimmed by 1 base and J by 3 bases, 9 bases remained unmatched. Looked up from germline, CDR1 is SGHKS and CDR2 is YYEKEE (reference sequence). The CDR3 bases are TGTGCCAGCAGCTTGAACGGGGCTAGCGGGAGAGAAGAGACCCAGTACTTC. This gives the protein CASSLNGASGREETQYF.